Sequencing of this T cell receptor beta chain was carried out in a study of T cells in Graves' hyperthyroidism and ophthalmopathy (dated by TCRdb to between 2018 and 2020). Background on the whole study: Peripheral blood was collected at initial diagnosis, before any treatment. In more than 5 Graves' hyperthyroidism patients, the study also compared T-cell repertoires from thyroid tissue with T-cell repertoires from blood. The roughly 90 discovery patients were divided at random into training and test sets in a 7:3 ratio. The paper reports TCR Vbeta CDR3 sequencing of 135 peripheral blood samples: approximately 41 ophthalmopathy, fewer than 80 hyperthyroidism and 17 progressor patients. After blood sampling, hyperthyroidism patients were treated with methimazole at a starting dose of 30 mg daily, and ophthalmopathy patients were treated with high-dose intravenous methylprednisolone. Whether ophthalmopathy could be predicted prospectively was tested in an independent validation cohort made up of roughly 19 hyperthyroidism patients plus 17 patients who later progressed to ophthalmopathy. To identify distinguishing TCR V-J signatures, a discovery cohort of around 100 patients was used, comprising 43 with Graves' ophthalmopathy and about 59 with stable Graves' hyperthyroidism.

Results and caveats for the whole study, not just this receptor: Sample size was not statistically predetermined, and blinding of investigators to group allocation was not performed. In validation, progression to ophthalmopathy was predicted by the model with almost 71% sensitivity and 72.22% specificity, a median of around 5.9 months before onset. A model built on a 13 V-J signature distinguished ophthalmopathy from stable hyperthyroidism, reaching approximately 89% sensitivity and under 84% specificity in cross-validation and 80%/75% in testing. Most expanded thyroid clonotypes (frequency above 0.001) were also detected in blood, a finding suggesting that blood repertoires may reflect thyroid immune responses.

The TCR beta CDR3 regions were amplified from the RNA transcripts. The TCR CDR3 was subjected to a first round of RT-PCR using the HTBI primer set and the Qiagen OneStep RT-PCR kit. Libraries were constructed in a second round of multiplex PCR, after which size selection and purification were performed. Sequencing of the libraries was done on an Illumina HiSeq2000 using paired-end 100 bp reads. In the authors' own workflow: SOAPnuke was used to process the raw data, throwing out any read that contained adapters or uncalled bases, had a mean Phred below 15, or lacked an exact constant-primer or identifier match. High-quality paired reads were merged using COPE v1.2.5, and each unique nucleotide sequence was defined as a clonotype. Clonotypes were aligned to IMGT TRBV, TRBD and TRBJ reference segments using MiTCR v1.1. Analysis was restricted to V-J combinations with a frequency above 0.0001, which covered roughly 99% of repertoires. A TCS score was defined as the ratio of F50 (clonal expansion) to E x V (chaos), with BLOSUM62-based TCRdist applied between CDR3 peptides within each V-J. Welch's t-statistics and random forest reduced 514 V-J features to around 14, which were used in a naive Bayes classifier (R e1071). The public reads were reanalyzed by TCRdb: fastp trimming at Q25, MiXCR alignment, in-frame beta chains only. Rows are combined by CDR3 protein, so each entry shows the most common genes and DNA. It is TCRdb's table, rather than the study itself, that gives the V and J calls and clone size. This sample lists a few hundred thousand distinct CDR3 sequences; around 16% were detected once. The ten top clones hold 25% to 30% of the sample.

In the ophthalmopathy patients, disease was moderately to severely active, with a Clinical Activity Score of 3 or more, a NOSPECS grade of 4 or more, and a duration of less than 3 months. Any patient with an uncontrolled infection, another autoimmune disease, pregnancy or lactation was excluded. Diagnoses were established on the basis of clinical symptoms, serum thyroxine and TRAb, thyroid ultrasound, and orbital computed tomography. Ficoll-Paque density gradient centrifugation was used to isolate PBMCs from under 11 ml of fresh peripheral blood. Total RNA was extracted using Trizol reagent, and RNA quality was assessed on an Agilent 2100 Bioanalyzer. For this clonotype: It lacks a known antigen. One base away there is no much larger clone; base qualities are not given.

As encoded in the germline V gene, CDR1 is SQVTM while CDR2 is ANQGSEA. The CDR3 contains 14 residues, cysteine and phenylalanine counted. Just the 42-base CDR3 DNA is kept, in frame starting at base 1. V trim: 7 bases; J trim: 4 bases; unmatched bases: 10. This receptor was taken from a woman in her 30s with Graves' ophthalmopathy. Sequencing was done on a sample of blood. The V gene is TRBV29-1 and the J gene is TRBJ2-1; the junction holds 7 bases that match TRBD1. The nucleotide sequence reads as follows: TGCAGCGCGATGACAGGGCTAGGGTACAATGAGCAGTTCTTC. Translated, it reads CSAMTGLGYNEQFF.